This record concerns one TCR beta chain sequence. Its antigen is undetermined. These data are taken from a study of cytomegalovirus exposure and HLA in healthy donors. General study results and limits: A list of about 160 TCR beta chains associated with cytomegalovirus was given. First-cohort TCR clusters were later found to tend to co-occur in the 130 or so validation repertoires. As confirmed in vitro, a few CMV-associated chains were specific for CMV antigens.

TCRdb's copy holds only in-frame clones and misses some; the assay was immunoSEQ multiplex PCR. Counted here are roughly 100,000 clones, 86% occurring once; the ten biggest clones make up 4% to 4.5%. The V gene's germline CDR1 is MDHEN and CDR2 SYDVKM. The CDR3 runs 14 residues. V was shortened by 2 bases and J by 6 bases, with 13 bases between the two germline ends. The sequence derives from a woman in her late teens or twenties in good health and CMV-seropositive. Sequencing was carried out using PBMCs. This chain links TRBV28 with TRBJ1-1, with D tentatively TRBD1 (5 bases). The CDR3 region has the DNA TGTGCCAGCAGTTTAAGGGCAGGGTTGCCTGAAGCTTTCTTT. Translated, it gives CASSLRAGLPEAFF.